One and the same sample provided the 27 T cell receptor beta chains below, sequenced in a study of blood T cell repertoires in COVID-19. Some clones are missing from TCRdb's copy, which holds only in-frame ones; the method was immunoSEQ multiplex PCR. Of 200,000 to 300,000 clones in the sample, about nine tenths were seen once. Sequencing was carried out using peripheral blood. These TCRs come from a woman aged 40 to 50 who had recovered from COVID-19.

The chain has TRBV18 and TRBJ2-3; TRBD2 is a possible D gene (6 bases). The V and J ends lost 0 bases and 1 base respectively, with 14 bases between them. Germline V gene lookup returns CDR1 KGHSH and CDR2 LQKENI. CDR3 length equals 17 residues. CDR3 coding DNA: TGTGCCAGCTCACCACCCGGGGTAGGCGGGGGCACAGATACGCAGTATTTT. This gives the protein CASSPPGVGGGTDTQYF.

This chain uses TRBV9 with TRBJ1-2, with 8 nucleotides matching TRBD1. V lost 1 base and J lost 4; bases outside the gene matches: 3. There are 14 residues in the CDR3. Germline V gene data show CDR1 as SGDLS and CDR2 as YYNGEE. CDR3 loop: CASSVTGGSYGYTF. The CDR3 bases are TGTGCCAGCAGCGTAACAGGGGGAAGCTATGGCTACACCTTC. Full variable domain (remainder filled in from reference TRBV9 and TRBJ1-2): DSGVTQTPKHLITATGQRVTLRCSPRSGDLSVYWYQQSLDQGLQFLIQYYNGEERAKGNILERFSAQQFPDLHSELNLSSLELGDSALYFCASSVTGGSYGYTFGSGTRLTVV.

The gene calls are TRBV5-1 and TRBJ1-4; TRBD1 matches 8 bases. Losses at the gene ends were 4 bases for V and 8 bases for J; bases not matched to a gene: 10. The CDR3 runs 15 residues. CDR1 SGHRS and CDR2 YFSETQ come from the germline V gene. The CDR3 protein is CASSPGGGLREKLFF. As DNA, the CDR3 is TGCGCCAGCAGCCCAGGGGGCGGCCTTCGGGAAAAACTGTTTTTT.

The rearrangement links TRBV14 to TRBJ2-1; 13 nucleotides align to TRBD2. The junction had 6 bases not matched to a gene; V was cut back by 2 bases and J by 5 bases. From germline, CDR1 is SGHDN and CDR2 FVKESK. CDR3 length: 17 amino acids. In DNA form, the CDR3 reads TGTGCCAGCAGCCAACTACGGACTAGCGGGGGTCACAATGAGCAGTTCTTC. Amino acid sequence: CASSQLRTSGGHNEQFF.

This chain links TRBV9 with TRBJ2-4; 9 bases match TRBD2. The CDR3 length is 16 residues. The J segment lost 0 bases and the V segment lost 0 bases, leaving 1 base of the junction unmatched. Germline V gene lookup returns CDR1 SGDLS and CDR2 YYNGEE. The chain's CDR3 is CASSVDSGGAKNIQYF. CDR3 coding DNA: TGTGCCAGCAGCGTAGATAGCGGGGGAGCCAAAAACATTCAGTACTTC.

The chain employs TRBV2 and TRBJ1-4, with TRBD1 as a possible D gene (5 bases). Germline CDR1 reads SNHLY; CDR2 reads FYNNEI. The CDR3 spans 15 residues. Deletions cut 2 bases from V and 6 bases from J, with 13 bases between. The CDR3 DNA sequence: TGTGCCAGCAGTGAATTTGGGGGGGTTTATGAAAAACTGTTTTTT. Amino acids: CASSEFGGVYEKLFF.

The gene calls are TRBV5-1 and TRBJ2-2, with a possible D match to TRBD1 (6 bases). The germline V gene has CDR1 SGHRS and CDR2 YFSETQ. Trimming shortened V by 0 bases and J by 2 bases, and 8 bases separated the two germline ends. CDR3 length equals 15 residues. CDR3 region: CASSLAGANTGELFF. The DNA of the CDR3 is TGCGCCAGCAGCTTGGCAGGGGCAAACACCGGGGAGCTGTTTTTT.

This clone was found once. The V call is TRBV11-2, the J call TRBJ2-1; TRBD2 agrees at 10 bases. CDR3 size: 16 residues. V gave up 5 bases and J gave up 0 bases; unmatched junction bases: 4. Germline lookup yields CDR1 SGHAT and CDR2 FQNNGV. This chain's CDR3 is CASSRTSGSSYNEQFF. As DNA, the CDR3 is TGTGCCAGCAGCCGGACTAGCGGTAGCTCCTACAATGAGCAGTTCTTC.

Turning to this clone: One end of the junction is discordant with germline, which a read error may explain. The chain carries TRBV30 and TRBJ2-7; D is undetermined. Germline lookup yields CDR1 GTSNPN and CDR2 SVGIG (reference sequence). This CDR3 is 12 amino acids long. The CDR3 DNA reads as TGCAACCAGGCTATGTCACCCTACGAGCAGTACTTC. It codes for CNQAMSPYEQYF.

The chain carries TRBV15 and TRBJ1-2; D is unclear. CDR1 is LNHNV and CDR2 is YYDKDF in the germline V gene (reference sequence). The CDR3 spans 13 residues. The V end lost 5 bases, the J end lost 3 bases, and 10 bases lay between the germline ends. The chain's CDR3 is CATSSPRYYGYTF. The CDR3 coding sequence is TGTGCCACCAGCTCTCCCAGGTACTATGGCTACACCTTC.

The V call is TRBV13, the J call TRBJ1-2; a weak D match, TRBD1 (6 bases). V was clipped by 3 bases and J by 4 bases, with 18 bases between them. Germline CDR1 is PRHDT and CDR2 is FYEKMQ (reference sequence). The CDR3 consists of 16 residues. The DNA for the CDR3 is TGTGCCAGCAGCTTTGGACAACTACGGGGGGCCTATGGCTACACCTTC. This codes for CASSFGQLRGAYGYTF.

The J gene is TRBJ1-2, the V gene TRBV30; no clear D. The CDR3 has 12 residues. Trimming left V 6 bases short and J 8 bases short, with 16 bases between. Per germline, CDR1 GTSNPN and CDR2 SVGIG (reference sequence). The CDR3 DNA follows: TGTGCCTGCCGCCTTAAGGCGGGGGGCTACACCTTC. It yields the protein CACRLKAGGYTF.

The CDR3 spells CASSVVGSSYNEQFF. In DNA form, the CDR3 reads TGTGCCAGCAGCGTCGTTGGGAGCTCCTACAATGAGCAGTTCTTC. The chain carries TRBV9 and TRBJ2-1; a weak D match, TRBD2 (5 bases). The CDR3 covers 15 residues. Germline lookup yields CDR1 SGDLS and CDR2 YYNGEE. V lost 2 bases to trimming and J lost 0 bases, with 9 bases between them.

CDR3 amino acids: CASSRVKNTEAFF. The CDR3 DNA sequence: TGTGCCAGCAGTAGAGTAAAAAACACTGAAGCTTTCTTT. The V call is TRBV2, the J call TRBJ1-1; D uncertain. V dropped 5 bases and J dropped 2 bases, with 9 bases sitting between them. Per germline, CDR1 SNHLY and CDR2 FYNNEI. CDR3 length: 13 amino acids.

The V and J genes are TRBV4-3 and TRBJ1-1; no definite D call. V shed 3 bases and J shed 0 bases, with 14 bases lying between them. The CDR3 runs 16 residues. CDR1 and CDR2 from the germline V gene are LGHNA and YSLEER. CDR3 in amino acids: CASSQYTNDMNTEAFF. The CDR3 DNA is TGCGCCAGCAGCCAGTATACGAACGACATGAACACTGAAGCTTTCTTT.

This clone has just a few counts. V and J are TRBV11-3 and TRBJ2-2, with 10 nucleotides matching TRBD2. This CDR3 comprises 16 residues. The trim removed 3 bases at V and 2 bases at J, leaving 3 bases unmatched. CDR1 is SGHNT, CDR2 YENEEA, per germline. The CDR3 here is CASSFTSGANTGELFF. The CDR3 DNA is TGTGCCAGCAGCTTTACTAGCGGGGCAAACACCGGGGAGCTGTTTTTT.

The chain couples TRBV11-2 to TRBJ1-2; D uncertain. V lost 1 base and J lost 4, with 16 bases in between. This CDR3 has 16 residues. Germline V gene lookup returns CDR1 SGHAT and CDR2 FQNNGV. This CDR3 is CASSLGGRFSGYGYTF. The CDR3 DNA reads TGTGCCAGCAGCTTAGGAGGCCGGTTTTCTGGCTATGGCTACACCTTC.

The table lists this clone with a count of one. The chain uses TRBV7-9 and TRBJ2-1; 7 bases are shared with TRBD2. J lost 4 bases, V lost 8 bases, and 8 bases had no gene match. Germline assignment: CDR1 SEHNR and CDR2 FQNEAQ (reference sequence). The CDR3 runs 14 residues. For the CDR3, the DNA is TGTGCCAGCGGCAGGCTAGCGGTTTACAATGAGCAGTTCTTC. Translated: CASGRLAVYNEQFF.

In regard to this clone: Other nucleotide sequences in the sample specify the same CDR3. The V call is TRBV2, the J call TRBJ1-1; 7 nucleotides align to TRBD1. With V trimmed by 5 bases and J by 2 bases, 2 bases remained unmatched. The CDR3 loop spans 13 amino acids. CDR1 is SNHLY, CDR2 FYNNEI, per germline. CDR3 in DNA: TGTGCCAGCAGTCGACAGGGAAACACTGAAGCTTTCTTT. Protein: CASSRQGNTEAFF.

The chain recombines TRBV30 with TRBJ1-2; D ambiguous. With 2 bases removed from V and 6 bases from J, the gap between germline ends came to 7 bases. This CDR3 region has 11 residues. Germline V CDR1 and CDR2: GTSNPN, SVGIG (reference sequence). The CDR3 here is CAWSTGNGYTF. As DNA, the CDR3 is TGTGCCTGGAGTACGGGGAATGGCTACACCTTC.

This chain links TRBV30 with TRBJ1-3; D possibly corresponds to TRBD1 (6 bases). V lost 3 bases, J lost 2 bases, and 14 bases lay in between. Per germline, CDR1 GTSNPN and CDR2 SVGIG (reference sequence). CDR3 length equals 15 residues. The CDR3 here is CAWSGYREPGNTIYF. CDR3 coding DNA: TGTGCCTGGAGCGGTTACAGGGAGCCTGGAAACACCATATATTTT.

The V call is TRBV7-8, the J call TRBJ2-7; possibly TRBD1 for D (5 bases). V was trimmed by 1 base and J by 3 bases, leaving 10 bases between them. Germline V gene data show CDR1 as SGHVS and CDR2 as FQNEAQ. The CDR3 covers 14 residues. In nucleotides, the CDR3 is TGTGCCAGCAGCTTAGAGGACATTTTCTACGAGCAGTACTTC. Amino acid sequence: CASSLEDIFYEQYF.

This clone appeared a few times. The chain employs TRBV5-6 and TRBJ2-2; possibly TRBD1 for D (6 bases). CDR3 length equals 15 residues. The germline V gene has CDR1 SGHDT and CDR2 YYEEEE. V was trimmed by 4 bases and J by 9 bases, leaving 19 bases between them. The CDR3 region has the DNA TGTGCCAGCAGCCCCGGGGCCAGGGGTTTCCGGGAGCTGTTTTTT. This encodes CASSPGARGFRELFF.

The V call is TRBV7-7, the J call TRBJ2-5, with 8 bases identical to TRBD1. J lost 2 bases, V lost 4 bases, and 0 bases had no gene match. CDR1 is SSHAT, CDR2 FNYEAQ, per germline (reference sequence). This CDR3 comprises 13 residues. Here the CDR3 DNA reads TGTGCCAGCAGCTGGACAGGGCAAGAGACCCAGTACTTC. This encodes CASSWTGQETQYF.

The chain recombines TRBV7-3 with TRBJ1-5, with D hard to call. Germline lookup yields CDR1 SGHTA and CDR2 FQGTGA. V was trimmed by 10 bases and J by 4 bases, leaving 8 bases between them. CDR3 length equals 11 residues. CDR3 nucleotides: TGTGCCATCCCGAGGAATCAGCCCCAGCATTTT. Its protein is CAIPRNQPQHF.

Here the CDR3 reads CASSQGLGGASETQYF. CDR3 DNA sequence: TGTGCCAGCAGCCAAGGGCTGGGCGGGGCTAGTGAGACCCAGTACTTC. This chain joins TRBV4-2 and TRBJ2-5; possibly TRBD2 for D (6 bases). V was trimmed by 1 base and J by 5 bases, leaving 17 bases between them. CDR3 length equals 16 residues. The V gene's germline CDR1 is LGHNA and CDR2 YNFKEQ.

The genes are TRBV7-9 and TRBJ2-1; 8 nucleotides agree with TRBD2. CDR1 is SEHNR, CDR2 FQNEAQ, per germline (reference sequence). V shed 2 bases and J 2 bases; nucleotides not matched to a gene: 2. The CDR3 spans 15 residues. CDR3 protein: CASSLLGGAYNEQFF. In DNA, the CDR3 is TGTGCCAGCAGCTTACTCGGGGGGGCCTACAATGAGCAGTTCTTC.